This passage covers 6 T cell receptor beta chains from one sample sequenced in a study of human T cells and chemical hapten exposure. Time point here: patch test 2, 6 weeks after DPC sensitization. The treatment: therapeutic diphenylcyclopropenone sensitization with weekly scalp DPC. TCRdb re-called the RACE reads with MiXCR, one entry per CDR3 protein. The sample lists some 27,000 distinct CDR3 sequences; around a tenth were seen once. This material consisted of whole blood, taken in connection with sensitization to the hapten diphenylcyclopropenone (DPC). Receptors were obtained from a young man with alopecia areata. Some clones in this sample may be carry-over from other donors' samples.

This clonotype came up a few times. The gene calls are TRBV7-9 and TRBJ1-5, with D possibly TRBD1 on 6 matching bases. CDR1 is SEHNR and CDR2 is FQNEAQ in the germline V gene (reference sequence). The V end was cut by 1 base, the J end by 7 bases, with 8 bases between. CDR3 length: 13 residues. The CDR3 region has the DNA TGTGCCAGCAGCTTAGAACAGGGCCAGCCCCAGCATTTT. This gives the protein CASSLEQGQPQHF.

This clonotype was recorded a few times. The genes are TRBV7-6 and TRBJ2-2, with D perhaps matching TRBD2 (5 bases). V lost 5 bases to trimming and J lost 5 bases, with 15 bases between them. CDR1 is SGHVS, CDR2 FNYEAQ, per germline. CDR3 size: 15 residues. The CDR3 bases are TGTGCCAGCAGCCAAATGAGTGAGGGAACCGGGGAGCTGTTTTTT. It is translated as CASSQMSEGTGELFF.

This clonotype has just a few counts. This chain links TRBV3-1 with TRBJ2-7; perhaps TRBD2 as D (6 bases). V was cut by 0 bases and J by 11 bases, with 17 bases left in between. Per the germline V gene, CDR1 is LGHDT and CDR2 is YNNKEL (reference sequence). CDR3 length: 14 amino acids. The CDR3 nucleotides are TGTGCCAGCAGCCAAGACCCGGCTAGCGTAAGAGAGTACTTC. Its translation: CASSQDPASVREYF.

This clonotype was detected only a few times. The gene calls are TRBV20-1 and TRBJ2-1; 10 bases match TRBD2. The ends lost 4 bases at V and 5 bases at J; junction bases unmatched: 5. The germline gives CDR1 DFQATT, CDR2 SNEGSKA (reference sequence). CDR3 length equals 14 residues. The CDR3 here is CSATGTSANNEQFF. The CDR3 bases are TGCAGTGCTACCGGGACTAGCGCCAACAATGAGCAGTTCTTC.

The chain links TRBV24-1 to TRBJ2-7; D is undetermined. CDR1 and CDR2 (germline): KGHDR, SFDVKD. Trimming took off 2 bases at V and 2 bases at J, with 15 bases between the two ends. The CDR3 has 16 residues. The CDR3 region is CATSDSDDTQPYEQYF. CDR3 coding DNA: TGTGCCACCAGTGATTCCGACGATACACAACCCTACGAGCAGTACTTC.

This clonotype appeared a few times. The V gene is TRBV6-5, the J gene TRBJ2-7; TRBD1 is a possible D gene (6 bases). The CDR3 has 13 residues. The V gene's germline CDR1 is MNHEY and CDR2 SVGAGI. V gave up 4 bases and J gave up 4 bases, with 11 bases separating them. The chain's CDR3 is CASSSDRTYEQYF. In DNA form, the CDR3 reads TGTGCCAGCAGTTCGGACAGAACGTACGAGCAGTACTTC.